This T cell receptor (beta chain) stems from a study of PD-1 blockade in classical Hodgkin lymphoma. Each patient's relapse followed autologous stem cell transplantation, and brentuximab vedotin exposure varied. Clones were read by immunoSEQ multiplex PCR, and TCRdb kept only the in-frame ones, dropping some. This table has fewer than 15,000 clones, around nine tenths appearing once. Sequenced material: peripheral blood mononuclear cells (PBMCs), taken at baseline. The clonotype comes from a human donor with classical Hodgkin lymphoma.

CDR3 sequence: CASASSANTIYF. CDR3 nucleotides: TGTGCCAGCGCATCTTCAGCAAACACCATATATTTT. This rearrangement joins TRBV28 to TRBJ1-3; no clear D. V gave up 8 bases and J gave up 6 bases, with 11 bases separating them. The CDR3 consists of 12 residues. Germline V CDR1 and CDR2: MDHEN, SYDVKM.